This T cell receptor beta chain was retrieved from a study of blood T cell repertoires in COVID-19. Study in general: Researchers got acute and convalescent COVID-19 samples from the United States, Italy and Spain. The analysed material was cDNA or gDNA that came from T cells, B-cell-depleted T cells, or PBMCs.

Measured with immunoSEQ multiplex PCR; TCRdb has only the in-frame clones, and not every one. The sample lists 45,000 to 55,000 clones, 89% seen once, with 2.2% in the top ten. This CDR3 is built from 15 residues. Germline lookup yields CDR1 SGHTA and CDR2 FQGNSA. V lost 1 base and J lost 3; bases outside the gene matches: 4. The clonotype was recovered from a human donor in a cohort sampled during active COVID-19. The J gene is TRBJ2-7, the V gene TRBV7-2; the match to TRBD1 covers 9 bases. Sequencing input: peripheral blood. The CDR3 here is CASSLGQGGDYEQYF. For the CDR3, the DNA is TGTGCCAGCAGCTTAGGACAGGGGGGGGACTACGAGCAGTACTTC.